Following are 13 T cell receptor beta chains from one sample sequenced in a study of shared clonotypes between healthy human individuals. TCRdb's copy holds only in-frame clones and misses some; the assay was immunoSEQ multiplex PCR. The sample yields 400,000 to 600,000 clones, almost 80% seen once. Sequenced sample: PBMCs. These receptors came from a woman aged 40 to 50 in good health. Some clones in this sample may be carry-over from other donors' samples.

Worth noting for this clone: Other DNA sequences in the same sample also yield this CDR3. This sequence joins TRBV5-4 and TRBJ2-2; 14 bases match TRBD2. V was clipped by 4 bases and J by 7 bases; unmatched bases: 9. This CDR3 contains 17 residues. The germline V gene encodes CDR1 SGHNT and CDR2 YYREEE (reference sequence). CDR3: CASSKGGLAGDIGELFF. The CDR3, as DNA: TGTGCCAGCAGCAAAGGGGGACTAGCGGGAGATATCGGGGAGCTGTTTTTT.

The V gene is TRBV2, the J gene TRBJ1-1, with D possibly matching TRBD1 (6 bases). In germline, CDR1 is SNHLY, CDR2 FYNNEI. The CDR3 has 15 residues. V dropped 4 bases and J dropped 5 bases, with 17 bases sitting between them. CDR3 in DNA: TGTGCCAGCAGTGGGACAGTGGTTTATTCGACTGAAGCTTTCTTT. Encoded protein: CASSGTVVYSTEAFF.

The V gene is TRBV30, the J gene TRBJ1-5, with D possibly matching TRBD1 (6 bases). V was cut by 1 base and J by 7 bases, with 11 bases left in between. Germline V lookup: CDR1 GTSNPN, CDR2 SVGIG (reference sequence). This CDR3 is built from 13 residues. CDR3 sequence (DNA): TGTGCCTGGAGTGCCACAGGGACCCAGCCCCAGCATTTT. It encodes CAWSATGTQPQHF.

The genes are TRBV7-2 and TRBJ2-7; TRBD2 matches 8 bases. The length of the CDR3 is 16 residues. V trimming: 5 bases; J trimming: 3 bases; junction bases outside the gene matches: 12. Looked up from germline, CDR1 is SGHTA and CDR2 is FQGNSA. CDR3 nucleotide sequence: TGTGCCAGCAGCCCCCCCCAAGCGGGAGCGGACTACGAGCAGTACTTC. Its protein is CASSPPQAGADYEQYF.

DNA of the CDR3: TGTGCCAGCAGCGGGACAGGGCCCACAGATACGCAGTATTTT. Amino acid sequence: CASSGTGPTDTQYF. The chain uses TRBV27 and TRBJ2-3; the match to TRBD1 covers 9 bases. The germline V gene encodes CDR1 MNHEY and CDR2 SMNVEV (reference sequence). The V segment lost 6 bases and the J segment 2 bases; nucleotides outside the gene matches: 3. This CDR3 has 14 residues.

V and J are TRBV7-9 and TRBJ2-7, with D possibly being TRBD2 (6 bases). V was cut by 1 base and J by 2 bases, with 9 bases left in between. Germline-derived CDR1 and CDR2 are SEHNR and FQNEAQ (reference sequence). This CDR3 region has 14 residues. CDR3: CASSLGEVAYEQYF. CDR3 DNA: TGTGCCAGCAGCTTAGGGGAGGTAGCCTACGAGCAGTACTTC.

The chain carries TRBV7-9 and TRBJ2-5, with D perhaps given as TRBD1 or TRBD2 (6 bases each). The CDR3 is made up of 14 amino acids. V was trimmed by 1 base and J by 5 bases, leaving 11 bases between them. Germline CDR1 is SEHNR and CDR2 is FQNEAQ (reference sequence). CDR3 loop: CASSLVGGPETQYF. DNA for the CDR3: TGTGCCAGCAGCTTAGTTGGGGGGCCTGAGACCCAGTACTTC. Variable domain in full (rest from reference TRBV7-9 and TRBJ2-5): DTGVSQNPRHKITKRGQNVTFRCDPISEHNRLYWYRQTLGQGPEFLTYFQNEAQLEKSRLLSDRFSAERPKGSFSTLEIQRTEQGDSAMYLCASSLVGGPETQYFGPGTRLLVL.

Here the CDR3 DNA reads TGTGCCAGCAGTTTCCAGGGACAGGGATATCAGCCCCAGCATTTT. Its translation is CASSFQGQGYQPQHF. The rearrangement joins TRBV28 to TRBJ1-5, with 9 bases that match TRBD1. CDR3 length: 15 residues. Germline trimming cut 3 bases from V and 5 bases from J; bases unmatched to any gene: 5. Germline loops: CDR1 MDHEN, CDR2 SYDVKM.

This clone occurred a few times. The chain combines TRBV10-3 with TRBJ1-1; 7 bases fit TRBD1. CDR1 is ENHRY, CDR2 SYGVKD, per germline. The J segment lost 7 bases and the V segment lost 6 bases, leaving 8 bases of the junction unmatched. The CDR3 runs to 13 residues. The CDR3 sequence is CAIRRDRSYEAFF. The DNA for the CDR3 is TGTGCCATCAGGCGGGACAGATCCTATGAAGCTTTCTTT.

CDR3 DNA sequence: TGTGCCAGCAGCTTGTTGGGTTCCGGGGAGCTGTTTTTT. The encoded protein is CASSLLGSGELFF. The chain carries TRBV5-6 and TRBJ2-2, with D hard to call. The length of the CDR3 is 13 residues. Trimming took off 1 base at V and 6 bases at J, with 7 bases between the two ends. Germline CDR1 and CDR2: SGHDT and YYEEEE.

This chain links TRBV4-2 with TRBJ1-2; D not certain. The length of the CDR3 is 15 residues. Trimming left V 0 bases short and J 6 bases short, with 14 bases between. From germline, CDR1 is LGHNA and CDR2 YNFKEQ. The CDR3 sequence is CASSQDAGVADGYTF. The CDR3 bases are TGTGCCAGCAGCCAAGATGCTGGGGTGGCGGATGGCTACACCTTC.

In this sample, this clone turned up many times. The chain combines TRBV6-4 with TRBJ2-6; 8 positions agree with TRBD1. The CDR3 extends over 15 amino acids. Germline V gives CDR1 MRHNA, CDR2 SNTAGT. J gave up 3 bases and V 6 bases, and 4 bases lay outside the gene matches. In nucleotides, the CDR3 is TGTGCCAGCAGCGAGACAGGGGATGGGGCCAACGTCCTGACTTTC. Translation: CASSETGDGANVLTF.

In this sample, this clone turned up a few times. The chain joins TRBV2 to TRBJ1-2; D may be TRBD1 (6 bases). V was trimmed by 9 bases and J by 8 bases, leaving 16 bases between them. From germline, CDR1 is SNHLY and CDR2 FYNNEI. This CDR3 is 12 amino acids long. This CDR3 reads CARSTGTGGYTF. DNA of the CDR3: TGTGCCAGATCTACAGGGACGGGAGGCTACACCTTC.